This TCR beta chain was retrieved from a study of human T cells and chemical hapten exposure. Whole-study context: Donors were sensitized with 2% DPC on the upper inner arm.

TCRdb fed the RACE reads into MiXCR, producing one record per CDR3 protein. This table has around 300,000 distinct CDR3 sequences, almost 8% appearing once. Germline CDR1 and CDR2: MDHEN and SYDVKM. V trimming: 5 bases; J trimming: 3 bases; junction bases outside the gene matches: 10. This CDR3 region has 15 residues. The time point here: pre-sensitization, week 0. Treatment specified: therapeutic diphenylcyclopropenone sensitization with weekly scalp DPC. This clonotype has just a few counts. This chain connects TRBV28 to TRBJ2-7, with 7 nucleotides matching TRBD1. The specimen comprised whole blood, sampled in connection with sensitization to the hapten diphenylcyclopropenone (DPC). This clonotype was obtained from a man between 18 and 29 years old with alopecia areata. Some clones in this sample may be carry-over from other donors' samples. CDR3 loop: CASSAGTVGDYEQYF. In DNA, the CDR3 is TGTGCCAGCAGTGCCGGGACAGTTGGGGACTACGAGCAGTACTTC.